This entry features one TCR beta chain sequence. This record comes from a study of blood T cell repertoires in COVID-19. Study as a whole: The United States, Italy and Spain were the sources of the acute and convalescent COVID-19 samples.

Sequenced by immunoSEQ multiplex PCR; TCRdb stores in-frame clones only, minus some. The repertoire includes approximately 110,000 clones, approximately 81% of them detected once, and 1.4% to 1.5% sits in the top ten. The origin of this receptor is a man between 35 and 55 years old with acute or convalescent COVID-19. Sequenced sample: peripheral blood.

CDR3 nucleotide sequence: TGTGCCAGCAGCAAAGGGATCGGGGACAATGAGCAGTTCTTC. Its translation is CASSKGIGDNEQFF. The chain couples TRBV21-1 to TRBJ2-1; the listed D gene, TRBD2, was not tested against the DNA. TRBV21-1 is deemed a pseudogene. CDR3 length: 14 amino acids.